These 3 T cell receptor beta chains were sequenced from one sample in a study of response to subunit inactivated influenza vaccine. MiXCR, run by TCRdb on the RT-PCR reads, gives a single entry per CDR3 protein. The sample shows roughly 500,000 distinct CDR3 sequences, more than 15% of them seen only once. Here the sequenced sample was CD4+ T cells sorted from PBMCs, taken less than 30 months after vaccination. All receptors derive from a man in his fifties or sixties who received an inactivated influenza vaccine.

The chain couples TRBV18 to TRBJ2-6; D is possibly TRBD2 (5 bases). The V gene's germline CDR1 is KGHSH and CDR2 LQKENI. This CDR3 is 15 amino acids long. V was cut by 3 bases and J by 2 bases, with 8 bases left in between. CDR3 DNA: TGTGCCAGCTCACCGGTCGGGGCTGGGGCCAACGTCCTGACTTTC. It is translated as CASSPVGAGANVLTF.

This clonotype appeared a few times. The gene calls are TRBV6-5 and TRBJ1-2; 7 nucleotides match TRBD1. The germline V gene encodes CDR1 MNHEY and CDR2 SVGAGI. J lost 2 bases, V lost 2 bases, and 5 bases had no gene match. This CDR3 comprises 15 residues. Written as DNA, the CDR3 is TGTGCCAGCAGTTACCGAATGGGACAGAACTATGGCTACACCTTC. This gives the protein CASSYRMGQNYGYTF.

This clonotype was seen a few times. The chain joins TRBV29-1 to TRBJ1-4, with a possible D match to TRBD1 (6 bases). Trimming pared 4 bases from V and 9 bases from J, leaving 21 bases between. Germline CDR1 and CDR2: SQVTM and ANQGSEA. CDR3 size: 15 residues. CDR3 loop: CSVVFRGPKVQKLFF. CDR3 sequence (DNA): TGCAGCGTTGTCTTCAGGGGCCCTAAGGTCCAAAAACTGTTTTTT.